The clone carrying this TCR beta chain came up many times. The data were taken from a study of spatial heterogeneity in lung cancer. Using its own MiXCR run on the 5' RACE reads, TCRdb lists one record per CDR3 protein. The sample carries tens of thousands of distinct CDR3 sequences, 12% recorded once. Time point described: sample taken at primary tumor resection. Whole RNA from tumor, nontumor lung or frozen PBMC was sequenced unsorted. The CDR3 extends over 14 amino acids. Germline values: CDR1 MNHEY, CDR2 SVGEGT. V was pared by 0 bases and J by 6 bases, with 12 bases between. The rearrangement joins TRBV6-2 or TRBV6-3 to TRBJ2-7; D might be TRBD1 (5 bases). The clonotype comes from a male donor with early-stage non-small cell lung cancer. The source material was PBMCs, sampled at surgery. The CDR3 region has the DNA TGTGCCAGCAGTTACTCTTCCAGGGCCTCCGAGCAGTACTTC. Protein: CASSYSSRASEQYF.